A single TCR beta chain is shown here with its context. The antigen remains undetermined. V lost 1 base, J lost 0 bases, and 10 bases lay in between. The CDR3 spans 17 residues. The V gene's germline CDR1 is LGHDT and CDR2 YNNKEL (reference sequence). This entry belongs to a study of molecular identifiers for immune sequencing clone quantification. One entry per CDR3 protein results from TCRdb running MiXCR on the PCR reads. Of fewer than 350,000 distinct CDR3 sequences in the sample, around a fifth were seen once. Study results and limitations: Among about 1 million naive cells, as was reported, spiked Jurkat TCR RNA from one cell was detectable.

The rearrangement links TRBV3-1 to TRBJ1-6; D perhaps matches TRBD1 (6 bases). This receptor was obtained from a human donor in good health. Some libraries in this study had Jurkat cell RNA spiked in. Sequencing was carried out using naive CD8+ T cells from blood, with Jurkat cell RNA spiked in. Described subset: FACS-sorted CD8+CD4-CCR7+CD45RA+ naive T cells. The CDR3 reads CASSQGTGSSYNSPLHF. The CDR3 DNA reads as TGTGCCAGCAGCCAAGGAACAGGGAGCTCCTATAATTCACCCCTCCACTTT.